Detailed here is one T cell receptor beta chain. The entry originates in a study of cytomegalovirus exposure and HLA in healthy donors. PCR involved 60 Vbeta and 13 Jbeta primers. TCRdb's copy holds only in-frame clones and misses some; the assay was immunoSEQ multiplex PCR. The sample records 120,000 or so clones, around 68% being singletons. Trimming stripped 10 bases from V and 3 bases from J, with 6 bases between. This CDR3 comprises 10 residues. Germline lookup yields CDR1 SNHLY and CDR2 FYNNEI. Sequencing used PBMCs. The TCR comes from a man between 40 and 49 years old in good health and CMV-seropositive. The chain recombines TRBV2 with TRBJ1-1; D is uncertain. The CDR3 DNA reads TGTGCCACTCTCGACACTGAAGCTTTCTTT. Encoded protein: CATLDTEAFF.